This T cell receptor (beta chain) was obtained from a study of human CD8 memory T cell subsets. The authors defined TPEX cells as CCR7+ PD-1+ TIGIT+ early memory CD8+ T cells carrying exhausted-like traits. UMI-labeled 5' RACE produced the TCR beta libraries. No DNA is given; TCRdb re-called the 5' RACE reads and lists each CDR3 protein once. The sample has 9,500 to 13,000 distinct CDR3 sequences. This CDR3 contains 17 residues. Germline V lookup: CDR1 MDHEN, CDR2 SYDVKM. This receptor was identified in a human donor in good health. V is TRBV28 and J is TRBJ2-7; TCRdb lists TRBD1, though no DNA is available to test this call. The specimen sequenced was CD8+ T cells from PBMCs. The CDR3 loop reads CASSLPTRGGQGYEQYF. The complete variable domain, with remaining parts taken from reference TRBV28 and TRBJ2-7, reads DVKVTQSSRYLVKRTGEKVFLECVQDMDHENMFWYRQDPGLGLRLIYFSYDVKMKEKGDIPEGYSVSREKKERFSLILESASTNQTSMYLCASSLPTRGGQGYEQYFGPGTRLTVT.